A single sample is the source of the 32 T cell receptor beta chains below, sequenced in a study of blood T cells in healthy people across ages (dated by TCRdb to the mid-2010s). The library was built by means of 5' RACE. Data came from an Illumina HiSeq 2500. A second PCR of 7 to 11 cycles was performed with a sample-barcoded 5' primer and a J-beta primer mix. Starting from the raw public reads, TCRdb applied fastp trimming at Q25, assembled clones with MiXCR and retained in-frame beta chains. Every entry covers one CDR3 protein and lists the most common genes and DNA from its rows. This sample comprises around 1.5 million distinct CDR3 sequences, approximately 59% of them detected only once. Clones ranked in the top ten supply roughly 6.3% of the sample. Material for sequencing was blood. These receptors came from a man between 18 and 35 years old in good health.

The chain is built from TRBV12-3 or TRBV12-4 and TRBJ2-1; D perhaps matches TRBD2 (6 bases). CDR3 length: 16 residues. Trimming removed 6 bases from V and 8 bases from J, with 23 bases in between. The CDR3 DNA reads as TGTGCCAGCAGGTCGTCCGCCGGGGCGGGGCGGGATGAGCAGTTCTTC. Translated, it gives CASRSSAGAGRDEQFF.

This clonotype was observed a handful of times. The V and J genes are TRBV13 and TRBJ2-3; D remains ambiguous. Germline assignment: CDR1 PRHDT and CDR2 FYEKMQ (reference sequence). With 4 bases removed from V and 2 bases from J, the gap between germline ends came to 13 bases. This CDR3 is built from 15 residues. CDR3 loop: CASSSQPSFTDTQYF. CDR3 nucleotide sequence: TGTGCCAGCAGCTCCCAGCCCTCATTCACAGATACGCAGTATTTT. Supplemented by reference TRBV13 and TRBJ2-3, the full variable domain reads AAGVIQSPRHLIKEKRETATLKCYPIPRHDTVYWYQQGPGQDPQFLISFYEKMQSDKGSIPDRFSAQQFSDYHSELNMSSLELGDSALYFCASSSQPSFTDTQYFGPGTRLTVL.

The V call is TRBV6-6, the J call TRBJ2-6; D is undetermined. Germline V CDR1 and CDR2: MNHNY, SVGAGI (reference sequence). The CDR3 has 15 amino acids. V lost 6 bases and J 2 bases, leaving 11 bases between the germline ends. CDR3 sequence: CASSDTEPGANVLTF. CDR3 DNA sequence: TGTGCCAGCAGCGATACGGAGCCTGGGGCCAACGTCCTGACTTTC.

A few counts support this clonotype. V is TRBV4-1 and J is TRBJ2-3; the D is unclear. The CDR3 contains 12 residues. The V end was cut by 0 bases, the J end by 11 bases, with 9 bases between. Germline CDR1 and CDR2: MGHRA and YSYEKL. CDR3 DNA sequence: TGCGCCAGCAGCCAAGACGGGTATGGGCAGTATTTT. It codes for CASSQDGYGQYF.

This rearrangement joins TRBV7-2 to TRBJ2-7, with TRBD2 matching 13 bases. J gave up 3 bases and V 6 bases, and 5 bases lay outside the gene matches. Germline CDR1 SGHTA, CDR2 FQGNSA. This CDR3 contains 15 residues. CDR3 region: CASSTTSGGHYEQYF. As DNA, the CDR3 is TGTGCCAGCAGTACGACTAGCGGGGGGCACTACGAGCAGTACTTC. Combining the CDR3 with reference TRBV7-2 and TRBJ2-7 gives the whole variable domain GAGVSQSPSNKVTEKGKDVELRCDPISGHTALYWYRQSLGQGLEFLIYFQGNSAPDKSGLPSDRFSAERTGGSVSTLTIQRTQQEDSAVYLCASSTTSGGHYEQYFGPGTRLTVT.

The chain couples TRBV27 to TRBJ1-3; the D gene is possibly TRBD1 (6 bases). The ends were cut back, 3 bases at V and 2 bases at J, with 8 bases in the middle. The germline V gene encodes CDR1 MNHEY and CDR2 SMNVEV (reference sequence). The CDR3 is 14 amino acids. The CDR3 loop is CASSFRGPGNTIYF. The CDR3 bases are TGTGCCAGCAGTTTCAGGGGCCCTGGAAACACCATATATTTT.

This clonotype was found a few times. This chain uses TRBV27 with TRBJ2-4; TRBD1 might be the D (6 bases). This CDR3 is built from 15 residues. CDR1 and CDR2 (germline): MNHEY, SMNVEV (reference sequence). The ends were cut back, 6 bases at V and 3 bases at J, with 15 bases in the middle. In DNA form, the CDR3 reads TGTGCCAGCAGCCCAACAGGGTTCGGCAAAAACATTCAGTACTTC. It specifies CASSPTGFGKNIQYF.

This clonotype was recorded a few times. The V and J genes are TRBV4-2 and TRBJ2-1; D is possibly TRBD1 (6 bases). The length of the CDR3 is 16 residues. V was cut by 3 bases and J by 1 base, with 13 bases left in between. Germline CDR1 is LGHNA and CDR2 is YNFKEQ. CDR3 residues: CASSQRQDNSYNEQFF. In DNA, the CDR3 is TGTGCCAGCAGCCAGAGACAGGACAATTCCTACAATGAGCAGTTCTTC.

This clonotype appeared many times. The chain has TRBV4-2 and TRBJ1-5; D gene ambiguous. The CDR3 consists of 13 residues. V lost 1 base and J 7 bases, leaving 8 bases between the germline ends. Germline V CDR1 and CDR2: LGHNA, YNFKEQ. The CDR3 reads CASSQGGFQPQHF. The CDR3 coding sequence is TGTGCCAGCAGCCAAGGCGGATTCCAGCCCCAGCATTTT.

The chain employs TRBV29-1 and TRBJ2-4; 15 nucleotides line up with TRBD2. V gave up 6 bases and J gave up 3 bases; unmatched junction bases: 3. Germline assignment: CDR1 SQVTM and CDR2 ANQGSEA. CDR3 size: 15 residues. The CDR3 here is CSVVGLAGGKNIQYF. The DNA of the CDR3 is TGCAGCGTAGTGGGACTAGCGGGAGGCAAAAACATTCAGTACTTC.

This clonotype was seen more than once but under ten times. The chain links TRBV27 to TRBJ2-3; D is possibly TRBD2 (6 bases). V was clipped by 8 bases and J by 6 bases, with 15 bases between them. The CDR3 extends over 13 amino acids. The germline V gene encodes CDR1 MNHEY and CDR2 SMNVEV (reference sequence). The CDR3: CASGLFRGDTQYF. As DNA, the CDR3 is TGTGCCAGCGGCCTATTCCGGGGGGATACGCAGTATTTT.

This clonotype has just a few counts. The genes are TRBV3-1 and TRBJ1-1; D gene ambiguous. With 1 base removed from V and 0 bases from J, the gap between germline ends came to 12 bases. Germline-derived CDR1 and CDR2 are LGHDT and YNNKEL (reference sequence). The CDR3 sequence is 16 residues long. In nucleotides, the CDR3 is TGTGCCAGCAGCCAAGTCAGGCTCAGTATGAACACTGAAGCTTTCTTT. Translation gives CASSQVRLSMNTEAFF.

The gene calls are TRBV5-1 and TRBJ1-1; D unresolved. There are 14 residues in the CDR3. The germline CDR1 and CDR2 sequences are SGHRS and YFSETQ. Trimming took 6 bases from V and 0 from J, leaving 12 bases between them. In nucleotides, the CDR3 is TGCGCCAGCACAGATGGCGGGATGAACACTGAAGCTTTCTTT. Amino acid sequence: CASTDGGMNTEAFF.

This clonotype was counted only a few times. V usage is TRBV6-1 and J usage is TRBJ1-2; tentatively, D is TRBD1 (5 bases). The CDR3 totals 13 residues. CDR1 is MNHNS, CDR2 SASEGT, per germline. V shed 5 bases and J shed 1 base, with 8 bases lying between them. The CDR3 DNA is TGTGCCAGCAGTTCGGGGGTTAACTATGGCTACACCTTC. This encodes CASSSGVNYGYTF.

V is TRBV20-1 and J is TRBJ2-1, with 15 bases that match TRBD2. CDR3 length: 16 amino acids. V trimming: 5 bases; J trimming: 8 bases; junction bases outside the gene matches: 10. Per germline, CDR1 DFQATT and CDR2 SNEGSKA (reference sequence). CDR3 region: CSALGLAGGPSYEQFF. As DNA, the CDR3 is TGCAGTGCTCTAGGACTAGCGGGGGGGCCTAGCTATGAGCAGTTCTTC.

This clonotype was picked up a small number of times. This chain links TRBV4-3 with TRBJ2-3, with D perhaps TRBD2 (6 bases). Germline CDR1 reads LGHNA; CDR2 reads YSLEER. Trimming took 0 bases from V and 4 from J, leaving 11 bases between them. The CDR3 loop spans 15 amino acids. CDR3 in DNA: TGCGCCAGCAGCCAAGAGCGGGGATATGCAGATACGCAGTATTTT. Its protein is CASSQERGYADTQYF.

This clonotype was observed many times. J is TRBJ2-3 and V is TRBV4-1; the D gene could be TRBD1 or TRBD2 (5 bases each). Trimming took 3 bases from V and 5 from J, leaving 18 bases between them. Germline V CDR1 and CDR2: MGHRA, YSYEKL. The CDR3 is 16 residues long. The CDR3 DNA is TGCGCCAGCAGCCAGGATCGGGGCACGTTCGGAGATACGCAGTATTTT. It yields the protein CASSQDRGTFGDTQYF.

The V and J genes are TRBV2 and TRBJ2-3; either TRBD1 or TRBD2 may fit D (5 bases each). The CDR3 length is 15 residues. Germline assignment: CDR1 SNHLY and CDR2 FYNNEI. Trimming cost V 3 bases and J 0 bases, with 10 bases left between them. The CDR3 DNA sequence: TGTGCCAGCAGTGACCCCGGGGCTAGCACAGATACGCAGTATTTT. Its translation: CASSDPGASTDTQYF.

This CDR3 is CASSEGGLAGYNEQFF. The DNA of the CDR3 is TGTGCCAGCAGCGAAGGTGGACTAGCGGGTTACAATGAGCAGTTCTTC. This rearrangement joins TRBV4-2 to TRBJ2-1, with TRBD2 matching 11 bases. V trimming: 5 bases; J trimming: 4 bases; junction bases outside the gene matches: 7. Germline V gene lookup returns CDR1 LGHNA and CDR2 YNFKEQ. The length of the CDR3 is 16 residues.

The chain has TRBV10-3 and TRBJ2-3; weak D call: TRBD2 (5 bases). The CDR3 loop spans 16 amino acids. The germline V and J ends were trimmed by 2 bases and 2 bases, with 14 bases remaining between them. Germline CDR1 is ENHRY and CDR2 is SYGVKD. DNA of the CDR3: TGTGCCATCAGTGAGACCTCGAGCGGTTACACAGATACGCAGTATTTT. Translating it yields CAISETSSGYTDTQYF.

J is TRBJ2-7 and V is TRBV29-1, with D hard to call. Germline CDR1 reads SQVTM; CDR2 reads ANQGSEA. The CDR3 spans 12 residues. The V end was cut by 6 bases, the J end by 4 bases, with 13 bases between. The CDR3 DNA reads as TGCAGCGTCCTGTTTCGAGAATACGAGCAGTACTTC. Protein: CSVLFREYEQYF.

V usage is TRBV4-1 and J usage is TRBJ2-7; no reliable D call. The J call could be wrong; TRBJ2-5 is a better fit for the DNA end. The CDR3 is 11 amino acids. Germline CDR1 and CDR2: MGHRA and YSYEKL. The CDR3 nucleotides read TGCGCCAGCAGCTCCTGGAAGACCCAGTACTTC. Amino acid sequence: CASSSWKTQYF.

In this sample, this clonotype turned up a few times. The gene calls are TRBV7-2 and TRBJ1-4; a possible D gene is TRBD1 (5 bases). Trimming pared 7 bases from V and 6 bases from J, leaving 15 bases between. The CDR3 runs to 14 residues. Germline CDR1 SGHTA, CDR2 FQGNSA. CDR3 DNA sequence: TGTGCCAGCACTAGTTCGGGACGCTATGAAAAACTGTTTTTT. Translation gives CASTSSGRYEKLFF. Based on the CDR3 plus reference TRBV7-2 and TRBJ1-4, the full variable domain is GAGVSQSPSNKVTEKGKDVELRCDPISGHTALYWYRQSLGQGLEFLIYFQGNSAPDKSGLPSDRFSAERTGGSVSTLTIQRTQQEDSAVYLCASTSSGRYEKLFFGSGTQLSVL.

This clonotype was detected ten times or more. This chain connects TRBV20-1 to TRBJ2-1; 16 nucleotides line up with TRBD2. CDR1 and CDR2 (germline): DFQATT, SNEGSKA (reference sequence). Trimming cost V 6 bases and J 2 bases; bases outside gene matches: 13. The CDR3 is 19 amino acids. CDR3 sequence (DNA): TGCAGTGCCTTCGCCGGGACTAGCGGGAGGGCCGTAACCTACAATGAGCAGTTCTTC. Its protein product is CSAFAGTSGRAVTYNEQFF.

A few counts support this clonotype. The CDR3 loop reads CASSTIYGYTF. Here the CDR3 DNA reads TGTGCCAGTAGTACGATCTATGGCTACACCTTC. The genes are TRBV12-3 or TRBV12-4 and TRBJ1-2; D is unclear. This CDR3 has 11 amino acids. V lost 9 bases and J lost 4, with 9 bases in between.

The genes are TRBV27 and TRBJ1-4; a possible D gene is TRBD1 (5 bases). V was shortened by 5 bases and J by 7 bases, with 11 bases between the two germline ends. From germline, CDR1 is MNHEY and CDR2 SMNVEV (reference sequence). This CDR3 spans 13 amino acids. Here the CDR3 reads CASSTLTVEKLFF. For the CDR3, the DNA is TGTGCCAGCAGTACTCTGACAGTTGAAAAACTGTTTTTT.

The count of this clonotype is one. The chain is built from TRBV20-1 and TRBJ2-1, with D possibly being TRBD2 (5 bases). Germline CDR1 is DFQATT and CDR2 is SNEGSKA (reference sequence). The length of the CDR3 is 15 residues. Trimming removed 4 bases from V and 6 bases from J, with 19 bases in between. The DNA of the CDR3 is TGCAGTGCTACCTGGGTGGACTCGCTGTCCAATGAGCAGTTCTTC. Its translation: CSATWVDSLSNEQFF.

In regard to this clonotype: Sequence at one end of the junction differs from germline and may be a read error. The chain has TRBV30 and TRBJ2-5, with D perhaps TRBD2 (5 bases). The CDR3 spans 12 residues. Germline CDR1 GTSNPN, CDR2 SVGIG (reference sequence). CDR3 loop: CAGSVAVETQYF. Written as DNA, the CDR3 is TGTGCCGGGAGTGTAGCAGTAGAGACCCAGTACTTC.

In the case of this clonotype: A much larger clone sits a single nucleotide away, making a read error possible. The CDR3: CASSYGATATDTQYF. CDR3 in DNA: TGTGCCAGCAGTTACGGAGCCACGGCCACAGATACGCAGTATTTT. J is TRBJ2-3 and V is TRBV6-5; D is undetermined. Germline loops: CDR1 MNHEY, CDR2 SVGAGI. The V end lost 2 bases, the J end lost 2 bases, and 11 bases lay between the germline ends. This CDR3 spans 15 amino acids.

The rearrangement links TRBV29-1 to TRBJ2-7; no clear D. V was cut by 8 bases and J by 4 bases, with 6 bases left in between. CDR1 is SQVTM, CDR2 ANQGSEA, per germline. The CDR3 has 9 amino acids. The DNA of the CDR3 is TGCAGCTCCTTATACGAGCAGTACTTC. The encoded protein is CSSLYEQYF.

The V gene is TRBV12-3 or TRBV12-4, the J gene TRBJ2-4; no clear D gene. With the DNA end fitting TRBJ2-7 better, the J assignment may be wrong. The CDR3 is made up of 12 amino acids. In nucleotides, the CDR3 is TGTGCCAGCAGTTTATTTCATCCCGAGCAGTACTTC. Protein product: CASSLFHPEQYF.

This clonotype was detected a few times. The rearrangement links TRBV28 to TRBJ2-3; 9 bases map to TRBD1. Germline CDR1 and CDR2: MDHEN and SYDVKM. This CDR3 is 15 amino acids long. Trimming cost V 8 bases and J 5 bases; bases outside gene matches: 11. For the CDR3, the DNA is TGTGCCAGCTATGCCGGGGACAGGGTTTTAGATACGCAGTATTTT. Its protein is CASYAGDRVLDTQYF.